The entry below gives a single T cell receptor (beta chain) sequence along with its context. As yet, its antigen is unknown. Other DNA sequences in this specimen translate into the identical CDR3. The run of the v3.0 immunoSEQ assay was at survey level. The repertoire was sequenced with immunoSEQ multiplex PCR; TCRdb's copy has only in-frame clones and lacks some. The sample has about 23,000 clones, about four fifths seen once. The data are from a study of long-term antiretroviral therapy in people with HIV. Study information: Some samples came about a decade before the 2015 immediate-ART recommendation, and these were the earliest. Study results and caveats: Across all time points, the repertoire was dominated by clones that expanded before ART.

The CDR3 runs to 17 residues. From germline, CDR1 is MRHNA and CDR2 SNTAGT. Trimming left V 5 bases short and J 3 bases short, with 23 bases between. This sequence originates from a man aged 30 to 39 with HIV. The sample consisted of unsorted PBMCs, taken 1.5 years after starting antiretroviral therapy. The chain recombines TRBV6-4 with TRBJ2-7; tentative D call: TRBD1 (6 bases). CDR3 amino acids: CASSTGLSGVSDYEQYF. For the CDR3, the DNA is TGTGCCAGCAGTACAGGGCTTTCAGGAGTGAGCGACTACGAGCAGTACTTC.